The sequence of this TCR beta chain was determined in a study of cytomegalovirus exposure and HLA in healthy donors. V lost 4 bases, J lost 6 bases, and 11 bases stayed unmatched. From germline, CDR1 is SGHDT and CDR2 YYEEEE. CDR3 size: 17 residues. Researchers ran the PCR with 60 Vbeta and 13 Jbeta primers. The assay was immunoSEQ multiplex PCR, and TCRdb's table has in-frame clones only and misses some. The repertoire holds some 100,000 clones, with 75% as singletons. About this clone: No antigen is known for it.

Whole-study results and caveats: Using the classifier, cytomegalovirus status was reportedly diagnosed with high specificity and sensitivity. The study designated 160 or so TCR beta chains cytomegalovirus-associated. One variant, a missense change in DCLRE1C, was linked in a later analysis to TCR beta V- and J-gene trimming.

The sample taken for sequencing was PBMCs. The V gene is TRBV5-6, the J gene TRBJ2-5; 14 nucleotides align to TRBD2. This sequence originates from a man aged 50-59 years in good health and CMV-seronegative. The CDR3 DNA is TGTGCCAGCAGCGTAACGGGACTAGCGGGAGAGAGGAAGACCCAGTACTTC. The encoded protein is CASSVTGLAGERKTQYF. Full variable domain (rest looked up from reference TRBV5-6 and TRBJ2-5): DAGVTQSPTHLIKTRGQQVTLRCSPKSGHDTVSWYQQALGQGPQFIFQYYEEEERQRGNFPDRFSGHQFPNYSSELNVNALLLGDSALYLCASSVTGLAGERKTQYFGPGTRLLVL.